The T cell receptor (beta chain) described here comes from a study of immune characterization of retroperitoneal liposarcoma. Between the trimmed V and J ends, which lost 2 bases and 0 bases, there was a span of 10 bases. The V gene's germline CDR1 is SGHTA and CDR2 FQGNSA. There are 15 residues in the CDR3. TCRdb passed the PCR reads through MiXCR, listing each CDR3 protein once. This sample yields fewer than 7,500 distinct CDR3 sequences, of which approximately 31% are seen a single time; about 40% belongs to the top ten. The sequenced material came from blood. The clonotype originates from a male donor with retroperitoneal liposarcoma. V gene TRBV7-2 combines with J gene TRBJ1-1; D uncertain. The CDR3: CASSLFPAVNTEAFF. Here the CDR3 DNA reads TGTGCCAGCAGCTTATTCCCAGCGGTGAACACTGAAGCTTTCTTT.